The following is a T cell receptor beta chain sequence with its context. The antigen remains unidentified. The sample belongs to a study of shared clonotypes between healthy human individuals. On the study more broadly: The donor pool was made up of a couple of women and a few men aged 18 to 49.

Study-wide findings and caveats: Naive subsets tended to show greater estimated richness than memory subsets. The researchers took only blood, and tissue repertoires probably look different.

The method was immunoSEQ multiplex PCR; TCRdb's version includes in-frame clones alone and lacks a portion of them. Among more than 550,000 clones listed, roughly nine tenths were seen once. Only CD45RO-negative cells positively selected for CCR7 counted as naive CD8 cells, so terminally differentiated effector memory CD45RA+ cells were excluded. V was pared by 4 bases and J by 5 bases, with 8 bases of the junction left unmatched. The CDR3 runs 14 residues. From germline, CDR1 is SGHDT and CDR2 YYEEEE. Material for sequencing was naive CD8+ T cells sorted from blood. The TCR comes from a man aged 25 to 40 in good health. V is TRBV5-6 and J is TRBJ2-5, with 7 positions matching TRBD2. CDR3 loop: CASSPGLDGETQYF. DNA of the CDR3: TGTGCCAGCAGCCCAGGACTAGATGGGGAGACCCAGTACTTC.